This T cell receptor beta chain was observed in a study of blood T cell repertoires in COVID-19. From germline, CDR1 is SNHLY and CDR2 FYNNEI. The CDR3 spans 13 residues. The V gene lost 5 bases and the J gene lost 4 bases, with 9 bases spanning the gap. The protocol was immunoSEQ multiplex PCR, while the TCRdb copy is restricted to in-frame clones and leaves out a portion. The table lists 200,000 or so clones, more than 75% of them singletons. Residents of about two dozen US areas, aged roughly 18 to 89 years, made up the participants. What was sequenced was PBMCs or T cells enriched from blood (not recorded which). This sequence originates from a middle-aged woman with acute COVID-19. This chain connects TRBV2 to TRBJ1-5, with a weak D call TRBD1 (6 bases). The CDR3 DNA reads TGTGCCAGCAGTAGGGGGGGGAATCAGCCCCAGCATTTT. This codes for CASSRGGNQPQHF. Full variable domain (missing parts from reference TRBV2 and TRBJ1-5): EPEVTQTPSHQVTQMGQEVILRCVPISNHLYFYWYRQILGQKVEFLVSFYNNEISEKSEIFDDQFSVERPDGSNFTLKIRSTKLEDSAMYFCASSRGGNQPQHFGDGTRLSIL.